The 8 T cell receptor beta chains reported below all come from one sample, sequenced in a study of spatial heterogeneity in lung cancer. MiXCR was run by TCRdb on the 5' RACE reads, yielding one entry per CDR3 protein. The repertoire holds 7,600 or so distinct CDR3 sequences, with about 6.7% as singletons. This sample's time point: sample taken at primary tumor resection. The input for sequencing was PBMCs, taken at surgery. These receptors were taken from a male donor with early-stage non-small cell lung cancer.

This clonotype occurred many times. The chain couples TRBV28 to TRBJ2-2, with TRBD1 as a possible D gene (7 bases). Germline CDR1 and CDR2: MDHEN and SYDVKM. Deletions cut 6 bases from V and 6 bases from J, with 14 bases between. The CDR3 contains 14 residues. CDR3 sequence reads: CASRPSGGPGELFF. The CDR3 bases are TGTGCCAGCAGACCCTCAGGGGGGCCCGGGGAGCTGTTTTTT.

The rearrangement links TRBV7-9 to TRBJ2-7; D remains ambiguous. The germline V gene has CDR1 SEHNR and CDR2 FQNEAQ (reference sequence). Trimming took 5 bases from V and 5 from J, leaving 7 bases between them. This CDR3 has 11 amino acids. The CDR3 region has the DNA TGTGCCAGCAGCCCATCCAACGAGCAGTACTTC. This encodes CASSPSNEQYF.

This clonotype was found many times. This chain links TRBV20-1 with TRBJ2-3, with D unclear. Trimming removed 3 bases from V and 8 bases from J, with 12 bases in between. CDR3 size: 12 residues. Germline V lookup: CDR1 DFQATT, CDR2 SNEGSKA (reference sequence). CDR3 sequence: CSARLLLGTQYF. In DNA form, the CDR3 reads TGCAGTGCTAGGTTATTACTCGGTACGCAGTATTTT.

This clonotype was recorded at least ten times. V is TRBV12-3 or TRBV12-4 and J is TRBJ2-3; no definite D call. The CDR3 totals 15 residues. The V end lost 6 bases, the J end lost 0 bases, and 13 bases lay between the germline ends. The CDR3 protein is CASRSLAASTDTQYF. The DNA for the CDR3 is TGTGCCAGCAGATCCCTGGCGGCTAGCACAGATACGCAGTATTTT.

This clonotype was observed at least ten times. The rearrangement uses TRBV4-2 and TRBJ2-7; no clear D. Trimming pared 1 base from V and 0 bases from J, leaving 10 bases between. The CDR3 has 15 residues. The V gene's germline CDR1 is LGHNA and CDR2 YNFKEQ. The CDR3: CASSQVSGSSYEQYF. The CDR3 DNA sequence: TGTGCCAGCAGCCAAGTTTCCGGAAGCTCCTACGAGCAGTACTTC.

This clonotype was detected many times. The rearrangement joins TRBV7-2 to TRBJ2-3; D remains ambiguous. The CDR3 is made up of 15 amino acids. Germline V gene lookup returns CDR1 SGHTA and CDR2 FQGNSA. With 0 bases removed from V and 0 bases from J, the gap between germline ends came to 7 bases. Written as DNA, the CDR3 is TGTGCCAGCAGCTTAGCTGCAGCGAGCACAGATACGCAGTATTTT. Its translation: CASSLAAASTDTQYF.

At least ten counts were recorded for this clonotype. CDR3 bases: TGTGCCAGCAGTGAAGTTCTGGGACTAGCGGGCTTCAATGAGCAGTTCTTC. It translates to CASSEVLGLAGFNEQFF. V and J are TRBV6-1 and TRBJ2-1; 12 nucleotides line up with TRBD2. The germline V gene encodes CDR1 MNHNS and CDR2 SASEGT. The V segment lost 1 base and the J segment 6 bases; nucleotides outside the gene matches: 7. The CDR3 runs 17 residues.

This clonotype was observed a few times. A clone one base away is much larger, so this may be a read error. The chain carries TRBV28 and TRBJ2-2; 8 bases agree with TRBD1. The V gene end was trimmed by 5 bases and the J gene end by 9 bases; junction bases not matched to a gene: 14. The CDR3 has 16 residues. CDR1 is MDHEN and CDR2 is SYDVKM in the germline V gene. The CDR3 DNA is TGTGCCAGCAGTACGGCCCGACAGGGGCCCCGACGGGAGCTGTTTTTT. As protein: CASSTARQGPRRELFF.